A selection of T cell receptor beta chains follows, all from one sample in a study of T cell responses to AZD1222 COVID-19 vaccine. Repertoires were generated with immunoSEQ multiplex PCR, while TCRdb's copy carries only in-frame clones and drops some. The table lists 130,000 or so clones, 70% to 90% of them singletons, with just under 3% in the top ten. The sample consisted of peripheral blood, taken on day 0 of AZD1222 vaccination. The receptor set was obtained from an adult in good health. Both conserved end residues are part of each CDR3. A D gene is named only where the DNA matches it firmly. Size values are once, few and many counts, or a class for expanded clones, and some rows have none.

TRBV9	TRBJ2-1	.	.	TGTGCCAGCAGCGTGAGCCCAAGTATCAATGAGCAGTTCTTC	CASSVSPSINEQFF
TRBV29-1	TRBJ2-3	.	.	TGCAGCGTTGATCGGGGGTTCCGCACAGATACGCAGTATTTT	CSVDRGFRTDTQYF
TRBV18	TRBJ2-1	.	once	TGTGCCAGCTCACAAAACTATAGGAGAACGGGTGAGCAGTTCTTC	CASSQNYRRTGEQFF
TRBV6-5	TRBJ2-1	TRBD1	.	TGTGCCAGCAGTCGTGGGACAGGGGGCGCGCAGTTCTTC	CASSRGTGGAQFF
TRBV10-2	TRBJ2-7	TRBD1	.	TGCGCCAGCAGTGACCCGGGACAGGTGAACTCCTACGAGCAGTACTTC	CASSDPGQVNSYEQYF
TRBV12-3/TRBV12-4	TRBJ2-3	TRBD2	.	TGTGCCAGCAGGGCCGGACTAGCGGGGTTCCATTTT	CASRAGLAGFHF
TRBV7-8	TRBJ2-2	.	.	TGTGCCAGCAGCTTAGTTTTTGGGGGAGGAACCGGGGAGCTGTTTTTT	CASSLVFGGGTGELFF
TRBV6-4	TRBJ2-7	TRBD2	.	TGTGCCAGCAGTGCACTAGCGGGGGCCCCCTACGAGCAGTACTTC	CASSALAGAPYEQYF
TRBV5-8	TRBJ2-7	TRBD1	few	TGTGCCGGATTCCGGGACAGCTCCTACGAGCAGTACTTC	CAGFRDSSYEQYF
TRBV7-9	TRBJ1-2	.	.	TGTGCCAGCAGCTTAAGGGGGGCGCAGATCTATGGCTACACCTTC	CASSLRGAQIYGYTF
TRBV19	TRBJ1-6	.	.	TGTGCCAGTAGTATCCGACCACGGGGTTCACCCCTCCACTTT	CASSIRPRGSPLHF
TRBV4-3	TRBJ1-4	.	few	TGCGCCAGCAGCCAAGACAGCCATAATGAAAAACTGTTTTTT	CASSQDSHNEKLFF
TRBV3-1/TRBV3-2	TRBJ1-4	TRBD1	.	TGTGCCAGCAGCGTAGCCGGGACAGGGAGTAATGAAAAACTGTTTTTT	CASSVAGTGSNEKLFF
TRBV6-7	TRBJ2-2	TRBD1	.	TGTGCCAGCACGGGACAGGGAACCGGGGAGCTGTTTTTT	CASTGQGTGELFF
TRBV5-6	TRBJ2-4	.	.	TGTGCCAGCAGCTTGATCACAGGGTCGGCGGCCAAAAACATTCAGTACTTC	CASSLITGSAAKNIQYF
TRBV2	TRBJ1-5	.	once	TGTGCCAGCAGCCCTGGGATTAATCAGCCCCAGCATTTT	CASSPGINQPQHF
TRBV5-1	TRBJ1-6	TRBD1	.	TGCGCCAGCAGCTTGTCGGTTGGACAGGGCTACTCACCCCTCCACTTT	CASSLSVGQGYSPLHF
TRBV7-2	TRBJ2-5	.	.	TGTGCCAGCAGCCCCTCCCGGGTAAAACAAGAGACCCAGTACTTC	CASSPSRVKQETQYF
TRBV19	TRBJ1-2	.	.	TGTGCCAGTAGTATATTTCAGGGAAACTATGGCTACACCTTC	CASSIFQGNYGYTF
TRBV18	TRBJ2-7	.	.	TGTGCCAGCTCACAAACCCTCGGGACATCCCCCTACGAGCAGTACTTC	CASSQTLGTSPYEQYF
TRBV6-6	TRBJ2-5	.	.	TGTGCCAGCGGTGAGGCCCAAGAGACCCAGTACTTC	CASGEAQETQYF
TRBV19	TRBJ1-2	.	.	TGTGCCAGTAGTACCGGACGGTTTGGGGACTATGGCTACACCTTC	CASSTGRFGDYGYTF
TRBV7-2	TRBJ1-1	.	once	TGTGCCAGCAGCACCCCGCCAGGGTCCTTGGCTTTCTTT	CASSTPPGSLAFF
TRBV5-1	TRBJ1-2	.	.	TGCGCCAGCAGCCACGGGCCTAAACAGGGTTTGACCTATGGCTACACCTTC	CASSHGPKQGLTYGYTF
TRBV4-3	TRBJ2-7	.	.	TGCGCCAGCAGCCAGGGAGTCTCATACGAGCAGTACTTC	CASSQGVSYEQYF
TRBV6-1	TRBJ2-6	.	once	TGTGCCAGCAGTGAAGTGAGTGCAGGGGCCAACGTCCTGACTTTC	CASSEVSAGANVLTF
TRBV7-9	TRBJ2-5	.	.	TGTGCCAGCAGCCGAGACTCGATGGTTGGAAAGACCCAGTACTTC	CASSRDSMVGKTQYF
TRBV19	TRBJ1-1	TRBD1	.	TGTGCCAGTAGAACCATGGGGAGCAGGGGACAGGAAGCTTTCTTT	CASRTMGSRGQEAFF
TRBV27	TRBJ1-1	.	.	TGTGCCAGCAGCCCCCGGGTAGACAGGGAAGCTTTCTTT	CASSPRVDREAFF
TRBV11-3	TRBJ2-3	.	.	TGTGCCAGCAGCTTAAACCAGGGGCCCACAGATACGCAGTATTTT	CASSLNQGPTDTQYF
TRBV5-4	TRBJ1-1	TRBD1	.	TGTGCCAGCAGCGGGGGACAGGGGCCATTGAACACTGAAGCTTTCTTT	CASSGGQGPLNTEAFF
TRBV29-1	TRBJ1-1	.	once	TGCAGCGTTGCAGGTTTAAACACTGAAGCTTTCTTT	CSVAGLNTEAFF
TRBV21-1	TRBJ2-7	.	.	TGTGCCAGCAGCAAACGGGGGCGAGGACAGGACCCCTACGAGCAGTACTTC	CASSKRGRGQDPYEQYF
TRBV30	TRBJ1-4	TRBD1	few	TGTGCCTGGAGTACGGGACAGGGAGGCGAAAAACTGTTTTTT	CAWSTGQGGEKLFF
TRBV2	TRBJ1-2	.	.	TGTGCCAGCAGTGATCAAGATAACTATGGCTACACCTTC	CASSDQDNYGYTF
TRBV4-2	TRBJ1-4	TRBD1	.	TGTGCCAGCAGCCAAGTAGGAGGGGGCGAAAAACTGTTTTTT	CASSQVGGGEKLFF
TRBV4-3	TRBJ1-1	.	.	TGCGCCAGCAGCCAGGGGGACTTGAACACTGAAGCTTTCTTT	CASSQGDLNTEAFF
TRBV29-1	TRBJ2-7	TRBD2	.	TGCAGCGTTGCTAGGCTAGCGGTCTCCTCCTACGAGCAGTACTTC	CSVARLAVSSYEQYF
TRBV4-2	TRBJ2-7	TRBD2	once	TGTGCCAGCAGCCAAGAATTAGCGGGACTACCCTACGAGCAGTACTTC	CASSQELAGLPYEQYF
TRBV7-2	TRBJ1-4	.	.	TGTGCCAGCAGCCGTGCCGGACAAAGTGAAAAACTGTTTTTT	CASSRAGQSEKLFF
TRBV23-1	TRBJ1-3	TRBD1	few	TGCGCCAGCAGAAGTCGGGACAGGGGGTTTTTCTCTGGAAACACCATATATTTT	CASRSRDRGFFSGNTIYF
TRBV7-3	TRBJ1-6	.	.	TGTGCCAGCAGCTTTCAGGGCCAGAATTCACCCCTCCACTTT	CASSFQGQNSPLHF